This T cell receptor beta chain was obtained from a study of T cells in Graves' hyperthyroidism and ophthalmopathy. It was RNA transcripts that yielded the amplified TCR beta CDR3 regions. HTBI primers were used for first-round RT-PCR of the TCR CDR3. TCRdb processed the multiplex PCR reads anew with MiXCR; each CDR3 protein has one entry. The sample lists almost 600,000 distinct CDR3 sequences, under 60% occurring once. V was shortened by 8 bases and J by 2 bases, with 10 bases between the two germline ends. This CDR3 is built from 13 residues. The germline CDR1 and CDR2 sequences are SGHAT and FQDESV (reference sequence).

The TCR comes from a woman between 18 and 29 years old with Graves' hyperthyroidism. Material for sequencing was peripheral blood or thyroid tissue (not recorded which). This chain uses TRBV11-1 with TRBJ1-5; possible D gene TRBD1, 5 bases. The CDR3 reads CASGQDGNQPQHF. The CDR3 coding sequence is TGTGCCAGCGGACAAGATGGCAATCAGCCCCAGCATTTT.